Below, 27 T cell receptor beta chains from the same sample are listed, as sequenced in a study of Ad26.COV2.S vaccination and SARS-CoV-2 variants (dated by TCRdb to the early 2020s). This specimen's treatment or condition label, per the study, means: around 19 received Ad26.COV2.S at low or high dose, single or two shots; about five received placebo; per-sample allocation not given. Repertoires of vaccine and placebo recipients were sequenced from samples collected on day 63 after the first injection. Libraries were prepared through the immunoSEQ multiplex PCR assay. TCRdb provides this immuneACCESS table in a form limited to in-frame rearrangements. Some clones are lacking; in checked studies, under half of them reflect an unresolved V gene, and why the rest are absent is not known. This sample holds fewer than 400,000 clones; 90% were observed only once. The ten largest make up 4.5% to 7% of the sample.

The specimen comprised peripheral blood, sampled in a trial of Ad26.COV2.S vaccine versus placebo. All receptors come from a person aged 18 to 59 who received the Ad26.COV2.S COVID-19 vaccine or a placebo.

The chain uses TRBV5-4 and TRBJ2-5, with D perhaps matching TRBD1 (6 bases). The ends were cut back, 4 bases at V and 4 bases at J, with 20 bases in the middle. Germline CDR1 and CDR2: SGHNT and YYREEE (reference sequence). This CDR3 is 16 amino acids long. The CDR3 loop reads CASSRFEDSWRETQYF. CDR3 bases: TGTGCCAGCAGCCGATTTGAGGACAGTTGGAGAGAGACCCAGTACTTC.

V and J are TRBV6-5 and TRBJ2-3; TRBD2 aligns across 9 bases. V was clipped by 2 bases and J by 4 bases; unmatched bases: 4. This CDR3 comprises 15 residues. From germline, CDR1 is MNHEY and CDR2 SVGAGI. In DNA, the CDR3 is TGTGCCAGCAGTTACGCGGGGGGGGGCGCAGATACGCAGTATTTT. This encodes CASSYAGGGADTQYF.

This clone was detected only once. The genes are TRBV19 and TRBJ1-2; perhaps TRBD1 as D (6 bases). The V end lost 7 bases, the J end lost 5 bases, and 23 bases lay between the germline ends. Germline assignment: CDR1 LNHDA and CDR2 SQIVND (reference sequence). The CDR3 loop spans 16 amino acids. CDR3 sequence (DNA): TGTGCCAGTACCACAGGGACTATAGACGGCCTATATGGCTACACCTTC. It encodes CASTTGTIDGLYGYTF.

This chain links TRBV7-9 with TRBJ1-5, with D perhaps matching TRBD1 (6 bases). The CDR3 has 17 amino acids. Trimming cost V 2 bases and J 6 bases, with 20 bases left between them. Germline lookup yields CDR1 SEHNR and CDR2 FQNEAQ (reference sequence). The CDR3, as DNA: TGTGCCAGCAGCTTAACGGTAGGGGGGCTAACGGGTCAGCCCCAGCATTTT. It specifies CASSLTVGGLTGQPQHF.

The CDR3 sequence: CASSRTGGQETQYF. As DNA, the CDR3 is TGTGCCAGCAGTAGAACGGGTGGGCAAGAGACCCAGTACTTC. The gene calls are TRBV2 and TRBJ2-5, with D unclear. The CDR3 sequence is 14 residues long. V shed 5 bases and J shed 2 bases, with 12 bases lying between them. The germline V gene encodes CDR1 SNHLY and CDR2 FYNNEI.

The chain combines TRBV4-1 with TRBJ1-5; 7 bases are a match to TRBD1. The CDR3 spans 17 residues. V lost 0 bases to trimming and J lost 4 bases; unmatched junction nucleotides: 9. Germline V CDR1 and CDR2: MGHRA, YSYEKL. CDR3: CASSQERQGVANQPQHF. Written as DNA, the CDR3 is TGCGCCAGCAGCCAAGAAAGGCAGGGGGTAGCGAATCAGCCCCAGCATTTT.

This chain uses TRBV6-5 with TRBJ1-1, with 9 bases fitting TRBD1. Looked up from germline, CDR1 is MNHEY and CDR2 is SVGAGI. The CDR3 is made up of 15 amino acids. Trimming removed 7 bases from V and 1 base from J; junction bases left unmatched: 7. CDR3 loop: CASNPQGAGNTEAFF. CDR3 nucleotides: TGTGCCAGCAACCCACAGGGGGCAGGGAACACTGAAGCTTTCTTT.

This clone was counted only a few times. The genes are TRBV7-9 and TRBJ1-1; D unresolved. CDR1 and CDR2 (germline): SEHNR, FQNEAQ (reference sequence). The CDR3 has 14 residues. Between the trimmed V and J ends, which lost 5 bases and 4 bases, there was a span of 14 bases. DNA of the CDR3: TGTGCCAGCAGCCCCTCGACGCTCCGCACTGAAGCTTTCTTT. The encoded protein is CASSPSTLRTEAFF. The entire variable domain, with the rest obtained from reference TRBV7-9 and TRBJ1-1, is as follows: DTGVSQNPRHKITKRGQNVTFRCDPISEHNRLYWYRQTLGQGPEFLTYFQNEAQLEKSRLLSDRFSAERPKGSFSTLEIQRTEQGDSAMYLCASSPSTLRTEAFFGQGTRLTVV.

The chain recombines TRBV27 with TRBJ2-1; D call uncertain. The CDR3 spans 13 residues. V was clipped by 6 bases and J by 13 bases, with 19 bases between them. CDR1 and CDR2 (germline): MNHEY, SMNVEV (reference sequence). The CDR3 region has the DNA TGTGCCAGCAGCAACCCCTCAAGGCCACCTCAGTTCTTC. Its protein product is CASSNPSRPPQFF.

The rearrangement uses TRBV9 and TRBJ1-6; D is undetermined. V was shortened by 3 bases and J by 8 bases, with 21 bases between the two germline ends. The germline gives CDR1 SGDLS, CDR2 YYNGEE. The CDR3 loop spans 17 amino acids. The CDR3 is CASSAASMDLAYSPLHF. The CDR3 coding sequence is TGTGCCAGCAGCGCCGCGAGCATGGACTTGGCGTATTCACCCCTCCACTTT.

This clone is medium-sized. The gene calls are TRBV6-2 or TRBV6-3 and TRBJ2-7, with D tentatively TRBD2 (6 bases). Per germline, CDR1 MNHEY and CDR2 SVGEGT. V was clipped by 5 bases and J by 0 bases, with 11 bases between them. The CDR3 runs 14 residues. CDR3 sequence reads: CASSRGDSSYEQYV. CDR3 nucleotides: TGTGCCAGCAGTCGAGGGGACTCCTCCTACGAGCAGTACGTC.

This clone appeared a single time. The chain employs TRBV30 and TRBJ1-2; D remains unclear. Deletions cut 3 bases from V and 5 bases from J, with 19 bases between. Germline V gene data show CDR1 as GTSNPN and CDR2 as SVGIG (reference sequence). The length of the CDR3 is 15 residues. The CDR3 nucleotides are TGTGCCTGGAGCACCGGAATAACTAGTCCATATGGCTACACCTTC. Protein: CAWSTGITSPYGYTF. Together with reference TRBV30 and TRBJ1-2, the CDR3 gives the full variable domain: SQTIHQWPATLVQPVGSPLSLECTVEGTSNPNLYWYRQAAGRGLQLLFYSVGIGQISSEVPQNLSASRPQDRQFILSSKKLLLSDSGFYLCAWSTGITSPYGYTFGSGTRLTVV.

CDR3 in DNA: TGTGCCATCAGTGAGAGACAGGACACTGAAGCTTTCTTT. It specifies CAISERQDTEAFF. The chain combines TRBV10-3 with TRBJ1-1; a possible D gene is TRBD1 (6 bases). The CDR3 sequence is 13 residues long. With 2 bases removed from V and 3 bases from J, the gap between germline ends came to 7 bases. From germline, CDR1 is ENHRY and CDR2 SYGVKD.

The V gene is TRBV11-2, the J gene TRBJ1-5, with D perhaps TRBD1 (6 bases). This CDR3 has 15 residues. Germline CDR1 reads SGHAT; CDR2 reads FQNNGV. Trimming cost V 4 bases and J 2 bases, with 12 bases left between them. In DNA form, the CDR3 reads TGTGCCAGCAGCTACACCGCAGGGGGCAATCAGCCCCAGCATTTT. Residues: CASSYTAGGNQPQHF.

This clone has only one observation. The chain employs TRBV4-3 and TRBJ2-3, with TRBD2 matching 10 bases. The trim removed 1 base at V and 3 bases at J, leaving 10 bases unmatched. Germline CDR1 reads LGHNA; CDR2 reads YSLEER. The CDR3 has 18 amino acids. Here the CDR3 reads CASSQAFRLAGKTDTQYF. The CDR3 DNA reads TGCGCCAGCAGCCAAGCATTCCGACTAGCGGGTAAAACAGATACGCAGTATTTT.

The CDR3 reads CASSLKGGETQYF. DNA for the CDR3: TGTGCCAGCAGCTTAAAAGGGGGAGAGACCCAGTACTTC. The V gene is TRBV7-2, the J gene TRBJ2-5, with a tentative D call TRBD1 (6 bases). CDR1 SGHTA and CDR2 FQGNSA come from the germline V gene. Between the trimmed V and J ends, which lost 2 bases and 4 bases, there was a span of 8 bases. CDR3 size: 13 residues.

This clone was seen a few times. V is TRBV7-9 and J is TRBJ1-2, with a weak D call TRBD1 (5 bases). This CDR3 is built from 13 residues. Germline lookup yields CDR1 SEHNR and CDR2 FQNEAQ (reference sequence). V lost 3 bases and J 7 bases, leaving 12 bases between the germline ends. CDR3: CASSFGAMGGYTF. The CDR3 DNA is TGTGCCAGCAGCTTCGGGGCTATGGGTGGCTACACCTTC.

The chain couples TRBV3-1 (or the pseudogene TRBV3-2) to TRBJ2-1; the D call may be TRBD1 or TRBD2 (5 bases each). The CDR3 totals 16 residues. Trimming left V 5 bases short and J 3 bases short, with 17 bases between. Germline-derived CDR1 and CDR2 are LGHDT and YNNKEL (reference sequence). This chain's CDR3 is CASSYNPGTDYNEQFF. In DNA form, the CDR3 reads TGTGCCAGCAGCTATAACCCCGGGACGGACTACAATGAGCAGTTCTTC.

CDR3 sequence (DNA): TGTGCCAGCAGTTTAGGGCCTGCCTACGAGCAGTACGTC. This sequence encodes CASSLGPAYEQYV. The chain is built from TRBV27 and TRBJ2-7; D is uncertain. The germline V gene encodes CDR1 MNHEY and CDR2 SMNVEV (reference sequence). V shed 2 bases and J shed 2 bases, with 7 bases lying between them. The CDR3 loop spans 13 amino acids.

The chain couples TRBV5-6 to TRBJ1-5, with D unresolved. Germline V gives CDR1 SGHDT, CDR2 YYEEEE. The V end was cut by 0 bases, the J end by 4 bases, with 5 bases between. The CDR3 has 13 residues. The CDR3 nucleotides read TGTGCCAGCAGCTTGGGTAGAAATCAGCCCCAGCATTTT. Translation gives CASSLGRNQPQHF.

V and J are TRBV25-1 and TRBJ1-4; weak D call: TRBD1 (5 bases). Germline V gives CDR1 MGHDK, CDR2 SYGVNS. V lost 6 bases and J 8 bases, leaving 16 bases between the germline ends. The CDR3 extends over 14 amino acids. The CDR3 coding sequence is TGTGCCAGCAGCAGACCGAACCGGGGGGAAAAACTGTTTTTT. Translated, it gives CASSRPNRGEKLFF.

The CDR3 region has the DNA TGTGCCAGCGGGGTCAAGAACACCGGGGAGCTGTTTTTT. Translation gives CASGVKNTGELFF. J is TRBJ2-2 and V is TRBV19, with D perhaps TRBD2 (5 bases). The CDR3 contains 13 residues. Between the trimmed V and J ends, which lost 9 bases and 1 base, there was a span of 9 bases. In germline, CDR1 is LNHDA, CDR2 SQIVND (reference sequence). Using reference TRBV19 and TRBJ2-2 for the parts outside the CDR3, the full variable domain is DGGITQSPKYLFRKEGQNVTLSCEQNLNHDAMYWYRQDPGQGLRLIYYSQIVNDFQKGDIAEGYSVSREKKESFPLTVTSAQKNPTAFYLCASGVKNTGELFFGEGSRLTVL.

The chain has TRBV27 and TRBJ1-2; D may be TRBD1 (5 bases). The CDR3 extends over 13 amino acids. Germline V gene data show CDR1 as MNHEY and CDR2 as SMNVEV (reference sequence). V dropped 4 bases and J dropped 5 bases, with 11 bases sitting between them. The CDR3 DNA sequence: TGTGCCAGCAGTTCTTCAGGGTGGTATGGCTACACCTTC. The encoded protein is CASSSSGWYGYTF.

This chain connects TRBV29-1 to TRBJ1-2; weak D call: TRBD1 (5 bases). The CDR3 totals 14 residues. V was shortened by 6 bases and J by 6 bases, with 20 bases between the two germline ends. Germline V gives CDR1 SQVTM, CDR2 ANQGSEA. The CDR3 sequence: CSVRDFLSTHGYTF. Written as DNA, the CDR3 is TGCAGCGTCCGGGACTTTCTGTCGACCCATGGCTACACCTTC.

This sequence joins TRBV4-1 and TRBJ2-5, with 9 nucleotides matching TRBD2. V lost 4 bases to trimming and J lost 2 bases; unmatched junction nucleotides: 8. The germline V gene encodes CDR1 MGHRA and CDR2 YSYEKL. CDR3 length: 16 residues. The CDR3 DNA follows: TGCGCCAGCAGCCCTAAACACCTAGCGGGACAAGAGACCCAGTACTTC. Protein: CASSPKHLAGQETQYF.

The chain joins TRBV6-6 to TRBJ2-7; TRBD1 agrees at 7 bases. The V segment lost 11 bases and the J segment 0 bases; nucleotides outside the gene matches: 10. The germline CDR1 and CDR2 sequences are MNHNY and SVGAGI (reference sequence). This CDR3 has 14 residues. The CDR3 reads CAVLPGQSSYEQYV. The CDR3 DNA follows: TGTGCCGTACTGCCGGGACAGAGCTCCTACGAGCAGTACGTC.

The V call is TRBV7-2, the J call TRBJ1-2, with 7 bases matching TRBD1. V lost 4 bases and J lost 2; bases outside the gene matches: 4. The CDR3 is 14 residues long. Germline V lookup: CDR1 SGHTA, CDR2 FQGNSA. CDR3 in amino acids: CASSSVTGNYGYTF. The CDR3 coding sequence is TGTGCCAGCAGCTCGGTGACAGGGAACTATGGCTACACCTTC.